This TCR beta chain was captured in a study of T-cell memory formation after mild COVID-19. Concerning this clonotype: The antigen remains unidentified.

The CDR3 is made up of 15 amino acids. V lost 2 bases, J lost 4 bases, and 12 bases lay in between. Germline V gives CDR1 MGHRA, CDR2 YSYEKL. Findings and limits, study-wide: Clones shrinking from day 15 to 85 showed even CD4/CD8 mixes; later expanders tilted CD4+.

Using its own MiXCR run on the 5' RACE reads, TCRdb lists one record per CDR3 protein. The profile covers about 430,000 distinct CDR3 sequences, with under 20% appearing a single time and 20% to 25% taken by the ten largest. The sequenced sample consisted of PBMCs or a T cell subset sorted from them (not recorded which). V and J are TRBV4-1 and TRBJ1-5, with unresolved D. The source of this sequence is a man aged 18 to 30 who had mild COVID-19 (a few samples of this study predate the infection). Cell type and time point are not known. The CDR3 DNA reads as TGCGCCAGCAGCCAACCCACTATGAGAAATCAGCCCCAGCATTTT. Its protein is CASSQPTMRNQPQHF.